One sample yielded the 7 T cell receptor beta chains listed below, sequenced in a study of T cells in Graves' hyperthyroidism and ophthalmopathy (dated by TCRdb to about 2019). Library preparation used multiplex PCR. Sequenced on an Illumina HiSeq 2000. The TCR beta CDR3 regions were amplified from RNA transcripts. For the first round of RT-PCR on the TCR CDR3, the HTBI primer set was used together with the Qiagen OneStep RT-PCR kit. TCRdb cleaned the public reads at Q25 with fastp, built clones with MiXCR and kept in-frame beta chains. Rows with a matching CDR3 protein are joined into one entry that keeps the most common DNA and genes. The sample data list fewer than 700,000 distinct CDR3 sequences, and about 15% of these were observed just once. Approximately 16% of the sample is taken by the ten largest. Sequenced material: blood. Every receptor here comes from a woman under 30 with Graves' ophthalmopathy.

The table lists this clonotype with many counts. The chain carries TRBV6-1 and TRBJ2-7; 12 bases fit TRBD2. This CDR3 spans 15 amino acids. Germline CDR1 MNHNS, CDR2 SASEGT. V lost 7 bases and J lost 4; bases outside the gene matches: 8. DNA of the CDR3: TGTGCCAGCACTCTCGGACTAGCGGGACATTACGAGCAGTACTTC. It is translated as CASTLGLAGHYEQYF.

This clonotype appeared many times. The J gene is TRBJ2-7, the V gene TRBV27, with D unresolved. CDR3 length equals 15 residues. Germline values: CDR1 MNHEY, CDR2 SMNVEV (reference sequence). The V gene lost 6 bases and the J gene lost 3 bases, with 18 bases spanning the gap. This CDR3 reads CASSDVHVLFYEQYF. CDR3 bases: TGTGCCAGCAGCGACGTTCACGTTTTGTTCTACGAGCAGTACTTC.

The chain recombines TRBV19 with TRBJ2-5; 9 bases align to TRBD2. Germline values: CDR1 LNHDA, CDR2 SQIVND (reference sequence). V lost 3 bases, J lost 4 bases, and 9 bases stayed unmatched. The CDR3 runs 16 residues. For the CDR3, the DNA is TGTGCCAGTAGTATCTCCGCGCGGGAGGGGGTAGAGACCCAGTACTTC. Protein sequence: CASSISAREGVETQYF. Drawing the rest from reference TRBV19 and TRBJ2-5, the complete variable domain is DGGITQSPKYLFRKEGQNVTLSCEQNLNHDAMYWYRQDPGQGLRLIYYSQIVNDFQKGDIAEGYSVSREKKESFPLTVTSAQKNPTAFYLCASSISAREGVETQYFGPGTRLLVL.

There are many counts of this clonotype. V and J are TRBV3-1 and TRBJ1-2; possibly TRBD1 for D (6 bases). Trimming pared 0 bases from V and 4 bases from J, leaving 12 bases between. The CDR3 has 15 amino acids. Germline CDR1 reads LGHDT; CDR2 reads YNNKEL (reference sequence). CDR3 residues: CASSQDVGAAYGYTF. The CDR3 region has the DNA TGTGCCAGCAGCCAAGATGTGGGGGCGGCCTATGGCTACACCTTC.

Regarding this clonotype: A much bigger clone sits one base away, suggesting this may be a read error. This sequence joins TRBV18 and TRBJ1-1, with a weak D call TRBD1 (6 bases). V dropped 6 bases and J dropped 3 bases, with 14 bases sitting between them. The CDR3 totals 14 residues. Looked up from germline, CDR1 is KGHSH and CDR2 is LQKENI. Here the CDR3 DNA reads TGTGCCAGCTCGGACCGGGGGCGGGACACTGAAGCTTTCTTT. It yields the protein CASSDRGRDTEAFF.

This clonotype came up many times. The chain joins TRBV6-6 to TRBJ2-7, with 8 positions matching TRBD2. Germline assignment: CDR1 MNHNY and CDR2 SVGAGI (reference sequence). J gave up 0 bases and V 3 bases, and 4 bases lay outside the gene matches. This CDR3 comprises 15 residues. The CDR3 DNA reads TGTGCCAGCAGTTATTCGGGGGGGGACTCCTACGAGCAGTACTTC. Its translation: CASSYSGGDSYEQYF.

The chain uses TRBV6-1 and TRBJ1-5, with D perhaps matching TRBD1 (5 bases). The germline CDR1 and CDR2 sequences are MNHNS and SASEGT. The V end lost 0 bases, the J end lost 4 bases, and 16 bases lay between the germline ends. The CDR3 covers 17 residues. The DNA for the CDR3 is TGTGCCAGCAGTGAAGCCCTCGCCGGGACTGTTAATCAGCCCCAGCATTTT. Amino acids: CASSEALAGTVNQPQHF.